The 25 T cell receptor beta chains given below trace back to one sample, sequenced in a study of blood T cells in healthy people across ages. Then a second PCR, running about 7 to 11 cycles, was carried out with a sample-barcoded 5' primer and a J-beta primer mix. TCRdb re-derived calls from the 5' RACE reads in MiXCR, one entry per CDR3 protein. The sample lists hundreds of thousands of distinct CDR3 sequences, approximately 30% seen once, with around 14% in the top ten. What was sequenced was blood. Every receptor here comes from a woman older than 75 in good health.

The chain joins TRBV7-3 to TRBJ2-5; no reliable D call. V lost 5 bases and J lost 7, with 11 bases in between. Germline V CDR1 and CDR2: SGHTA, FQGTGA. The CDR3 spans 12 residues. The CDR3 nucleotides are TGTGCCAGCAGCCATAGGACGGGGACCCAGTACTTC. This gives the protein CASSHRTGTQYF. The full variable domain, with the rest looked up from reference TRBV7-3 and TRBJ2-5, is GAGVSQTPSNKVTEKGKYVELRCDPISGHTALYWYRQSLGQGPEFLIYFQGTGAADDSGLPNDRFFAVRPEGSVSTLKIQRTERGDSAVYLCASSHRTGTQYFGPGTRLLVL.

A remark on this clonotype: One base away lies a much larger clone, so this may be a sequencing read error. The chain joins TRBV20-1 to TRBJ2-1, with D possibly called TRBD1 or TRBD2 (6 bases each). The CDR3 spans 12 residues. Per germline, CDR1 DFQATT and CDR2 SNEGSKA (reference sequence). V lost 7 bases, J lost 13 bases, and 20 bases lay in between. CDR3: CSVDTRGETQFF. CDR3 nucleotides: TGCAGTGTCGACACTAGGGGGGAGACCCAGTTCTTC.

This clonotype was counted only a few times. The V call is TRBV19, the J call TRBJ2-1; 8 bases agree with TRBD2. CDR1 is LNHDA and CDR2 is SQIVND in the germline V gene (reference sequence). The CDR3 runs to 14 residues. V was clipped by 6 bases and J by 2 bases; unmatched bases: 3. The CDR3 here is CASSGGATYNEQFF. CDR3 sequence (DNA): TGTGCCAGTAGCGGGGGGGCCACCTACAATGAGCAGTTCTTC.

This clonotype has a count of ten or more. V and J are TRBV7-2 and TRBJ2-2, with D uncertain. Germline loops: CDR1 SGHTA, CDR2 FQGNSA. V dropped 0 bases and J dropped 6 bases, with 14 bases sitting between them. This CDR3 has 16 amino acids. The DNA for the CDR3 is TGTGCCAGCAGCTTAGCCCCCCCGTCTGGCGCCGGGGAGCTGTTTTTT. This translates into CASSLAPPSGAGELFF.

In this sample, this clonotype turned up once. A read error may explain this, as a much larger clone is one base away. In DNA form, the CDR3 reads TGTGCCGGCAGCTCATCTGACACTTACAATGAGCAGTTCTTC. Its protein product is CAGSSSDTYNEQFF. This chain uses TRBV11-1 with TRBJ2-1; D is ambiguous. The CDR3 covers 14 residues. CDR1 is SGHAT and CDR2 is FQDESV in the germline V gene (reference sequence).

This clonotype was recorded a few times. This chain links TRBV27 with TRBJ1-1, with D hard to call. The germline V gene has CDR1 MNHEY and CDR2 SMNVEV (reference sequence). This CDR3 comprises 15 residues. Between the trimmed V and J ends, which lost 4 bases and 6 bases, there was a span of 18 bases. CDR3 nucleotides: TGTGCCAGCAGTTATTCTACTCCGGGTTGGGCTGAAGCTTTCTTT. Translated: CASSYSTPGWAEAFF.

In its sample, this clonotype was seen a few times. The CDR3 region is CASSVGTGISGNTIYF. DNA for the CDR3: TGTGCCAGCAGCGTAGGGACAGGGATTTCTGGAAACACCATATATTTT. This rearrangement joins TRBV9 to TRBJ1-3; TRBD1 aligns across 8 bases. The J segment lost 1 base and the V segment lost 0 bases, leaving 3 bases of the junction unmatched. CDR1 SGDLS and CDR2 YYNGEE come from the germline V gene. This CDR3 has 16 amino acids.

This clonotype appeared many times. The chain is built from TRBV24-1 and TRBJ2-1; D not resolved. The V and J ends lost 8 bases and 9 bases respectively, with 4 bases between them. The CDR3 has 9 amino acids. Germline V gene sequence: CDR1 KGHDR, CDR2 SFDVKD. The DNA for the CDR3 is TGTGCCACCACAGCTGAGCAGTTCTTC. Residues: CATTAEQFF.

In its sample, this clonotype was seen a few times. This chain joins TRBV5-8 and TRBJ1-2; 7 positions agree with TRBD1. Trimming removed 2 bases from V and 0 bases from J; junction bases left unmatched: 7. Germline V lookup: CDR1 SGHTS, CDR2 YDEGEE. CDR3 length: 16 residues. For the CDR3, the DNA is TGTGCCAGCAGCTTTACCGGGACAGTAGCTAACTATGGCTACACCTTC. Protein: CASSFTGTVANYGYTF.

This clonotype was found many times. The chain is built from TRBV6-5 and TRBJ2-7, with 11 bases that match TRBD1. This CDR3 contains 15 residues. Trimming took 0 bases from V and 4 from J; bases not matched to a gene: 2. Germline values: CDR1 MNHEY, CDR2 SVGAGI. CDR3 DNA: TGTGCCAGCAGTTACTCCGGGACAGGGGGTTACGAGCAGTACTTC. Its translation: CASSYSGTGGYEQYF.

This clonotype was found many times. This chain uses TRBV5-1 with TRBJ1-2; 7 positions match TRBD1. The CDR3 runs to 15 residues. Unmatched junction bases numbered 10, after V lost 0 bases and J lost 8 bases. In germline, CDR1 is SGHRS, CDR2 YFSETQ. The CDR3 nucleotides read TGCGCCAGCAGCTTGGAACCTACAGGGGTGGAGGGCTACACCTTC. It encodes CASSLEPTGVEGYTF. Supplemented by reference TRBV5-1 and TRBJ1-2, the full variable domain reads KAGVTQTPRYLIKTRGQQVTLSCSPISGHRSVSWYQQTPGQGLQFLFEYFSETQRNKGNFPGRFSGRQFSNSRSEMNVSTLELGDSALYLCASSLEPTGVEGYTFGSGTRLTVV.

This clonotype was counted at least ten times. DNA of the CDR3: TGTGCCAGCAGCCCAGCGGGGGGACCCGGGGAGCAGTACTTC. It translates to CASSPAGGPGEQYF. V gene TRBV7-2 combines with J gene TRBJ2-7; TRBD2 matches 9 bases. In germline, CDR1 is SGHTA, CDR2 FQGNSA. The CDR3 is 14 residues long. J gave up 7 bases and V 5 bases, and 9 bases lay outside the gene matches.

This clonotype was recorded many times. The V and J genes are TRBV27 and TRBJ1-6, with D possibly being TRBD1 (5 bases). Trimming took off 6 bases at V and 9 bases at J, with 18 bases between the two ends. The V gene's germline CDR1 is MNHEY and CDR2 SMNVEV (reference sequence). The CDR3 totals 15 residues. The CDR3 DNA follows: TGTGCCAGCAGACAACAGCAGGGTGGAAGTTCACCCCTCCACTTT. Protein sequence: CASRQQQGGSSPLHF.

This clonotype has at least ten counts. The rearrangement uses TRBV12-3 or TRBV12-4 and TRBJ2-5, with D unclear. The CDR3 spans 15 residues. V was cut by 0 bases and J by 5 bases, with 13 bases left in between. CDR3 loop: CASSLALLIRETQYF. CDR3 nucleotides: TGTGCCAGCAGTTTAGCATTGCTGATCCGGGAGACCCAGTACTTC.

This clonotype came up many times. This chain links TRBV5-6 with TRBJ1-1; 8 bases are shared with TRBD1. This CDR3 spans 16 amino acids. Germline V gene data show CDR1 as SGHDT and CDR2 as YYEEEE. The V and J ends lost 2 bases and 1 base, in that order; junction bases with no gene match: 7. Here the CDR3 DNA reads TGTGCCAGCAGCTTCGTCCCGGGACAGGAGAACACTGAAGCTTTCTTT. Translation gives CASSFVPGQENTEAFF.

This clonotype came up a few times. A much larger clone lies one base from this, so it may be a read error. The J gene is TRBJ2-5, the V gene TRBV3-1; no reliable D call. With the DNA end fitting TRBJ2-7 better, the J assignment may be wrong. The V gene's germline CDR1 is LGHDT and CDR2 YNNKEL (reference sequence). This CDR3 is built from 12 residues. In nucleotides, the CDR3 is TGTGCCAACAGCCCAAGTTTGGGCGAGCAGTACTTC. It translates to CANSPSLGEQYF.

This sequence joins TRBV7-2 and TRBJ2-1; no clear D. Germline V gene lookup returns CDR1 SGHTA and CDR2 FQGNSA. The CDR3 extends over 12 amino acids. Trimming took 2 bases from V and 15 from J, leaving 14 bases between them. This CDR3 is CASSLQVWSLFF. CDR3 nucleotide sequence: TGTGCCAGCAGCTTACAGGTCTGGTCCCTGTTCTTC.

This sequence joins TRBV5-1 and TRBJ2-1; 11 nucleotides match TRBD2. This CDR3 is built from 15 residues. Germline CDR1 is SGHRS and CDR2 is YFSETQ. V lost 8 bases and J lost 6; bases outside the gene matches: 10. CDR3 DNA: TGCGCCAGACTTAAGACTAGCGGGAAAGGCAATGAGCAGTTCTTC. This sequence encodes CARLKTSGKGNEQFF.

This clonotype was counted once. An end of the junction does not agree with germline; a read error may underlie this. The chain couples TRBV14 to TRBJ1-1; D is perhaps TRBD1 (5 bases). Germline assignment: CDR1 SGHDN and CDR2 FVKESK. This CDR3 spans 16 amino acids. The CDR3 is CASSQGGEGIATEAFF. DNA of the CDR3: TGCGCCAGCAGCCAAGGAGGGGAGGGGATTGCCACTGAAGCTTTCTTT.

About this clonotype: A much larger clone is a single base away; this may be a read error. This chain links TRBV12-3 or TRBV12-4 with TRBJ1-5; D not resolved. This CDR3 has 14 residues. CDR3 protein: CAGSHPGSNQPQHF. The CDR3 DNA reads TGTGCCGGCAGCCACCCTGGGAGCAATCAGCCCCAGCATTTT.

Remarks on this clonotype: A read error is possible here, since a much larger clone lies one base away. The chain employs TRBV12-3 or TRBV12-4 and TRBJ2-1; D possibly corresponds to TRBD1 (5 bases). CDR3 length equals 14 residues. V lost 5 bases, J lost 13 bases, and 21 bases lay in between. In nucleotides, the CDR3 is TGTGCCAGCAGTACGAGACAGCGCCAAGAGACCCAGTTCTTC. Amino acids: CASSTRQRQETQFF.

This clonotype was counted a single time. This may arise from a read error, as a much more abundant clone is one base away. The chain has TRBV12-3 or TRBV12-4 and TRBJ1-1, with 8 bases identical to TRBD1. The ends lost 4 bases at V and 2 bases at J; junction bases unmatched: 3. The CDR3 has 14 amino acids. CDR3: CASSCTGGNTEAFF. The CDR3 nucleotides read TGTGCCAGCAGTTGTACAGGGGGTAACACTGAAGCTTTCTTT.

This clonotype was observed many times. The chain carries TRBV15 and TRBJ2-7, with 12 bases fitting TRBD1. Germline trimming cut 2 bases from V and 7 bases from J; bases unmatched to any gene: 9. The CDR3 is 16 residues long. CDR1 and CDR2 (germline): LNHNV, YYDKDF (reference sequence). Here the CDR3 reads CATSRSGGQGAGEQYF. DNA for the CDR3: TGTGCCACCAGCAGATCTGGGGGACAGGGGGCCGGGGAGCAGTACTTC.

In its sample, this clonotype was seen many times. The chain has TRBV7-2 and TRBJ2-1; weak D call: TRBD2 (5 bases). CDR3 length: 16 residues. Germline V gene lookup returns CDR1 SGHTA and CDR2 FQGNSA. With 4 bases removed from V and 2 bases from J, the gap between germline ends came to 15 bases. In DNA, the CDR3 is TGTGCCAGCAGCTCAAAGAGGGCCGGCGCCTACAATGAGCAGTTCTTC. This sequence encodes CASSSKRAGAYNEQFF.

This clonotype has at least ten counts. This sequence joins TRBV20-1 and TRBJ2-7; possibly TRBD1 for D (6 bases). CDR3 length: 14 amino acids. Per germline, CDR1 DFQATT and CDR2 SNEGSKA (reference sequence). The germline V and J ends were trimmed by 2 bases and 2 bases, with 13 bases remaining between them. CDR3 in amino acids: CSARSPGHTYEQYF. The CDR3, as DNA: TGCAGTGCTAGATCTCCGGGACACACCTACGAGCAGTACTTC.